Listed below are T cell receptor beta chains from one sample, sequenced in a study of glioma-infiltrating T cells. MiXCR was run by TCRdb on the multiplex PCR reads, yielding one entry per CDR3 protein. Here the sample spans under 200,000 distinct CDR3 sequences, over 25% being singletons. Material for sequencing was glioma tissue, nonneoplastic brain tissue, or PBMCs (not recorded which). The receptors were gathered from a human donor with low-grade glioma or glioblastoma, undergoing nonglioma brain surgery, or in good health (not recorded which). CDR3s include the opening cysteine and the closing phenylalanine or tryptophan. D genes are given only for firm matches. Clone size is shown for a subset of rows, as once, few, many or a class of expanded clone.

>TRBV11-1|.|TRBJ2-5|TRBD2|18
TGTGCCAGCAGCAAGGGACTAGCGGGAGAATTACGGGGAGAGACCCAGTACTTC
CASSKGLAGELRGETQYF
>TRBV3-1|.|TRBJ2-5|.|15
TGTGCCAGCAGCCAAGATTGGGCAGCCCAAGAGACCCAGTACTTC
CASSQDWAAQETQYF
>TRBV6-5|.|TRBJ2-1|.|15
TGTGCCAGCAGTTACTCGATCAGTGCTAGCAATGAGCAGTTCTTC
CASSYSISASNEQFF
>TRBV6-1|many|TRBJ2-1|TRBD2|13
TGTGCCATCGGGACTAGCTCCTACAATGAGCAGTTCTTC
CAIGTSSYNEQFF
>TRBV5-5|many|TRBJ2-1|.|15
TGTGCCAGCAGCCCGACTTCTAGCTCCTACAATGAGCAGTTCTTC
CASSPTSSSYNEQFF
>TRBV25-1|many|TRBJ2-1|.|13
TGTGCCAGCACCTTGGGACTCGGCGGAGAGCAGTTCTTC
CASTLGLGGEQFF
>TRBV29-1|.|TRBJ1-6|.|13
TGCAGCGTTGCGGGCGATCGAAATTCACCCCTCCACTTT
CSVAGDRNSPLHF
>TRBV7-2|few|TRBJ2-7|TRBD2|15
TGTGCCAGCAGCCCAACCCCTAGCGGCTTTTTCGAGCAGTACTTC
CASSPTPSGFFEQYF
>TRBV7-2|.|TRBJ1-1|.|13
TGTGCCAGCATCCCACAACCTAACACTGGAGCTTTCTTT
CASIPQPNTGAFF
>TRBV6-6|many|TRBJ2-3|.|15
TGTGCCAGCAGTTACTCGTTCCAGGGCGCAGATACGCAGTATTTT
CASSYSFQGADTQYF
>TRBV28|many|TRBJ2-1|TRBD1|17
TGTGCCAGCAGACCTCCCGGGACAGGGGTGTCCTACAATGAGCAGTTCTTC
CASRPPGTGVSYNEQFF
>TRBV9|.|TRBJ2-7|.|13
TGTGCCAGCAGCGTAACAGATTTCCACGAGCAGCACTTC
CASSVTDFHEQHF
>TRBV5-6|.|TRBJ1-1|.|13
TGTGCCAGCAGCAGGGTTCCGAACACTAAAGCTTTCTTT
CASSRVPNTKAFF
>TRBV5-4|.|TRBJ1-4|.|15
TGTGCCAGCAGCTTGTGGTCGCGCGGGGGCGAAAAACTGTTTTTT
CASSLWSRGGEKLFF
>TRBV6-2/TRBV6-3|once|TRBJ2-5|.|18
TGTGCCAGCAGTTACTCGTGGGGGGGGGCAACGGACCAAGAGACCCAGTACTTC
CASSYSWGGATDQETQYF
>TRBV20-1|many|TRBJ2-3|.|13
TGCAGTGCAAGGGACCAAGGCACAGATACGCAGTATTTT
CSARDQGTDTQYF
>TRBV2|.|TRBJ1-6|.|13
TGTGCCAGTATGGAGGACAGCAATTCACCCCTCCACTTT
CASMEDSNSPLHF
>TRBV19|.|TRBJ2-1|.|16
TGTGCCAGTAGTATAGTTGGGACCAGGAGTTGGGATGAGCAGTTCTTC
CASSIVGTRSWDEQFF
>TRBV7-9|few|TRBJ2-7|TRBD2|15
TGCGCCAGCAGCATGGGACTAGCGGGGATCTACGAGCAGTACTTC
CASSMGLAGIYEQYF
>TRBV6-1|many|TRBJ1-1|.|12
TGTGCCAGCAGGGTGTCGAACACTGAAGCTTTCTTT
CASRVSNTEAFF
>TRBV3-1|few|TRBJ1-2|.|14
TGTGCCAGCAGCCAAGCGGCGGACCACTATGGCTACACCTTC
CASSQAADHYGYTF
>TRBV20-1|many|TRBJ2-7|.|14
TGCAGTGCTAGTTCACGTCAAGTATCCTACGAGCAGTACTTC
CSASSRQVSYEQYF
>TRBV6-2/TRBV6-3|many|TRBJ2-1|TRBD2|16
TGTGCCAGCAGTTCGAAACCACTAGCGGGAGGAAATGAGCAGTTCTTC
CASSSKPLAGGNEQFF
>TRBV11-3|few|TRBJ2-3|.|13
TGTGCCAGCAGCTCCAGCGGAGAGGATACGCAGTATTTT
CASSSSGEDTQYF
>TRBV6-2/TRBV6-3|many|TRBJ2-3|TRBD1|14
TGTGCCAGCACCCCAGGGGGAGCAACAGATACGCAGTATTTT
CASTPGGATDTQYF
>TRBV2|many|TRBJ2-5|.|13
TGTGCCAGCAGCCCTGGAGATATACCGACCCAGTACTTC
CASSPGDIPTQYF
>TRBV6-1|many|TRBJ2-3|.|15
TGTGCCAGCAGTGAAGGCAGTCCCGGCCGAGATACGCAGTATTTT
CASSEGSPGRDTQYF
>TRBV4-3|.|TRBJ2-1|.|16
TGCGCCAGCAGCCAAGATCGCGGGACCTACTACAATGAGCAGTTCTTC
CASSQDRGTYYNEQFF
>TRBV4-1|many|TRBJ1-1|.|13
TGCGCCAGCAGCCAGGGGTGGAACACTGAAGCTTTCTTT
CASSQGWNTEAFF
>TRBV6-1|many|TRBJ2-5|.|12
TGTGCCAGCAGTGGGGGAGGAGAGACCCAGTACTTC
CASSGGGETQYF
>TRBV27|many|TRBJ2-3|TRBD2|14
TGTGCCAGCAGTTTAGCGGGAGACACAGATACGCAGTATTTT
CASSLAGDTDTQYF
>TRBV12-3/TRBV12-4|few|TRBJ1-5|.|14
TGTGCCAGCAGTCCCTCGGGGGAGGCTCAGCCCCAGCATTTT
CASSPSGEAQPQHF
>TRBV28|.|TRBJ1-5|.|15
TGTGCCAGCAGTTTTAGGGGAGGTGGTAATCAGCCCCAGCATTTT
CASSFRGGGNQPQHF
>TRBV19|many|TRBJ1-1|.|11
TGTGCCAGTAAGGGTGCCACTGAAGCTTTCTTT
CASKGATEAFF
>TRBV29-1|many|TRBJ2-7|.|12
TGCAGCGTTGAGATCGGCCAGAACAGAGAGTACTTC
CSVEIGQNREYF
>TRBV20-1|many|TRBJ2-7|TRBD1|14
TGCAGTGTCGACGCGGGACAGGGATCCTACGAGCAGTACTTC
CSVDAGQGSYEQYF
>TRBV7-9|many|TRBJ2-6|.|16
TGTGCCAGCAGCTCCGGAGTAAATTATGGGGCCAACGTCCTGACTTTC
CASSSGVNYGANVLTF
>TRBV7-9|few|TRBJ2-5|.|13
TGTGCCAGCAACGCGAGGCTAAGAGAGACCCAGTACTTC
CASNARLRETQYF
>TRBV27|.|TRBJ1-5|TRBD1|16
TGTGCCAGCAGTCCCCGAGGGACAGGGAACAATCAGCCCCAGCATTTT
CASSPRGTGNNQPQHF
>TRBV27|.|TRBJ1-6|.|17
TGTTCCAGCAGGTTATATTCGGGGGTGGGATATAATTCACCCCACCACTTT
CSSRLYSGVGYNSPHHF
>TRBV7-2|many|TRBJ2-7|.|15
TGTGCCAGCAGCTTAGGGTTCACAGGGATCTACGAGCAGTACTTC
CASSLGFTGIYEQYF
>TRBV7-9|many|TRBJ2-5|TRBD2|17
TGTGCCAGCAGCATTTGGACTAGCGGGAGGGGACAAGAGACCCAGTACTTC
CASSIWTSGRGQETQYF
>TRBV7-9|many|TRBJ2-1|TRBD1|14
TGTGCCAGCAGCCAATACAGGGGAGACAATGAGCAGTTCTTC
CASSQYRGDNEQFF
>TRBV4-1|.|TRBJ2-7|TRBD2|15
TGCGCCAGCAGGCCTCTAGCGGGAGGGCCTTACGAGCAGTACTTC
CASRPLAGGPYEQYF
>TRBV12-3/TRBV12-4|many|TRBJ1-3|TRBD1|16
TGTGCCAGCAGACGTGAACAGGGGGCTGCGGGAAACACCATATATTTT
CASRREQGAAGNTIYF
>TRBV19|many|TRBJ2-1|.|12
TGTGCCAGTAGTATATCCTACAATGAGCAGTTCTTC
CASSISYNEQFF
>TRBV6-2/TRBV6-3|many|TRBJ2-1|.|12
TGTGCCAGCAGTTACCCGGACCATGAGCAGTTCTTC
CASSYPDHEQFF
>TRBV20-1|.|TRBJ2-5|TRBD1|14
TGCAGTGCTAGAGATCGACAGGGGATGGGGACCCAGTACTTC
CSARDRQGMGTQYF
>TRBV20-1|.|TRBJ2-7|.|13
TGCAGTGCTAGAGATCTGGTGAGGGACGAGCAGTACTTC
CSARDLVRDEQYF
>TRBV2|many|TRBJ1-3|.|16
TGTGCCAGCTCATTGGCGGCGGCCCTCTCTGGAAACACCATATATTTT
CASSLAAALSGNTIYF
>TRBV29-1|.|TRBJ2-3|TRBD2|13
TGCAGCGGGCGGGGGGGCGGCACAGATACGCAGTATTTT
CSGRGGGTDTQYF
>TRBV6-5|many|TRBJ2-2|.|15
TGTGCCAGCAGTTACTCTACACGTTACACCGGGGAGCTGTTTTTT
CASSYSTRYTGELFF
>TRBV24-1|many|TRBJ2-3|TRBD2|17
TGTGCCACCAGTGATCGCCTGACTAGCGGGAGCACAGATACGCAGTATTTT
CATSDRLTSGSTDTQYF
>TRBV12-3/TRBV12-4|few|TRBJ2-7|TRBD2|12
TGTGCCAGCGGAGCGGGGGCAGGGGAGCAGTACTTC
CASGAGAGEQYF
>TRBV29-1|.|TRBJ2-1|TRBD1|14
TGCAGCGTCCGACAGGGGGCAGGCTACAATGAGCAGTTCTTC
CSVRQGAGYNEQFF
>TRBV10-3|many|TRBJ2-3|TRBD2|15
TGTGCCATCAGGGGACTAGCAAAGGGGACAGATACGCAGTATTTT
CAIRGLAKGTDTQYF
>TRBV20-1|many|TRBJ2-2|.|16
TGCAGTGCCAGGCCGCCGGCGACTTCCCTTACCGGGGAGCTGTTTTTT
CSARPPATSLTGELFF
>TRBV18|.|TRBJ2-7|.|15
TGTGCCAGCTCACCAGGCGGCCACGCCGCCTACGAGCAGTACTTC
CASSPGGHAAYEQYF
>TRBV4-1|many|TRBJ1-5|.|16
TGCGCCAGCAGCCAAGAAGGGAGGGATAGCAATCAGCCCCAGCATTTT
CASSQEGRDSNQPQHF
>TRBV11-2|many|TRBJ2-5|.|14
TGTGCCAGCAGCTTAAACCCCAGGGCCGAGACCCAGTACTTC
CASSLNPRAETQYF